This entry features one T cell receptor beta chain sequence. What antigen it recognizes has not been identified. One base away there is no much larger clone; base qualities are not given. TCRbeta CDR3 regions were sequenced with the immunoSEQ Assay. After extraction, genomic DNA underwent amplification by bias-controlled multiplex PCR, followed by high-throughput sequencing. The published analysis was carried out like this. Collapsing and filtering of sequences were performed to quantify the absolute abundance of each unique TCRbeta CDR3 region. Usable DNA was measured by amplifying reference genes present in all nucleated cells, and TCRbeta template counts were normalized to that usable DNA to estimate T cell fraction. Repertoire TCRs were annotated as SARS-CoV-2-specific when V gene, CDR3 amino acid sequence and J gene were exactly matched to a known reactive TCR set. The reference SARS-CoV-2 TCR set was obtained from MIRA and was filtered for enrichment in COVID-19-positive ImmuneCODE repertoires, whereby public or cross-reactive TCRs were removed. Using the MIRA antigens, annotated TCRs were further analysed by specific ORF or by position within an ORF. Breadth was defined as annotated unique rearrangements over total unique productive rearrangements; depth was the summed frequency of those rearrangements. Two-sided Wilcoxon rank-sum tests were used to compare TCR breadth between groups. TCRdb's version of the immuneACCESS table is confined to in-frame rearrangements and falls short of the full clone set. An unresolved V gene accounts for under half of the shortfall where checked; the remainder is of unknown origin. That table supplies the V and J calls and clone size; D and trimming were determined from the DNA. In this sample the table shows 380,000 or so clones, around four fifths of which occur a single time. The ten largest clones add up to about 7.4% of the sample.

This sample is drawn from a study of Ad26.COV2.S vaccination and SARS-CoV-2 variants (dated by TCRdb to the early 2020s). For the wider study: Donors in the vaccine arm were drawn from COV1001, a multicentre, randomized, double-blind, placebo-controlled phase I-IIa trial testing Ad26.COV2.S in healthy adults. Sequencing of the TCRbeta repertoire served to evaluate the specificity and breadth of SARS-CoV-2-reactive T cell receptors following Ad26.COV2.S vaccination. Blinding of investigators to trial group allocation was maintained during experiments and outcome assessment. Trial participants were randomized into five groups of five: low-dose or high-dose Ad26.COV2.S given once or twice, or placebo on both occasions. Dosing of Ad26.COV2.S was intramuscular, at either 5x10^10 or 1x10^11 viral particles, delivered as one shot or as two shots spaced 56 days apart. The TCR-sequenced set comprised around 30 samples: roughly 19 Ad26.COV2.S vaccine recipients, 5 placebo recipients and 8 SARS-CoV-2 convalescent individuals.

In light of the paper, this sample's treatment or condition label describes: roughly 20 received Ad26.COV2.S at low or high dose, single or two shots; a few received placebo; per-sample allocation not given. For vaccine and placebo recipients, repertoires were sequenced using samples collected on day 63 after the first injection. In Cohort 1b, 20 to 25 adults aged 18-55 years were enrolled at a single site in Boston, USA, between 29 July and 7 August 2020. Ad26.COV2.S was a replication-incompetent adenovirus type 26 vector that expressed a prefusion-stabilized SARS-CoV-2 spike protein derived from the original Wuhan strain. As encoded in the germline V gene, CDR1 is SGHTA while CDR2 is FQGTGA. The CDR3 holds 17 amino acids from the cysteine to the phenylalanine. Kept here is only the CDR3 DNA, which spans 51 bases and is read in frame from base 1. V was cut back by 6 bases and J by 1 base, leaving a gap of 16 bases between them.

On the study overall, not on this receptor specifically: After vaccination, substantial breadth of spike-specific CD8+ and CD4+ T cell responses was reported. Non-spike TCR breadth was comparable between vaccine and placebo recipients, consistent with the vaccine containing only spike. According to the authors, total T cell responses may have been underestimated by the TCR breadth and depth analyses. The study was not powered for comparison of responses between vaccine doses or regimens. Compared with placebo recipients, Ad26.COV2.S recipients showed higher spike-specific TCR breadth (P = 0.0014).

This chain joins TRBV7-3 to TRBJ2-6; tentative D gene TRBD2, with 6 bases matching. The sequence derives from a person between 18 and 65 years old who received the Ad26.COV2.S COVID-19 vaccine or a placebo. Material: peripheral blood, obtained in a trial of Ad26.COV2.S vaccine versus placebo. CDR3 sequence: CASRQSPRGSGANVLTF. The nucleotide sequence is given as TGTGCCAGCAGACAATCCCCCCGGGGGTCTGGGGCCAACGTCCTGACTTTC.